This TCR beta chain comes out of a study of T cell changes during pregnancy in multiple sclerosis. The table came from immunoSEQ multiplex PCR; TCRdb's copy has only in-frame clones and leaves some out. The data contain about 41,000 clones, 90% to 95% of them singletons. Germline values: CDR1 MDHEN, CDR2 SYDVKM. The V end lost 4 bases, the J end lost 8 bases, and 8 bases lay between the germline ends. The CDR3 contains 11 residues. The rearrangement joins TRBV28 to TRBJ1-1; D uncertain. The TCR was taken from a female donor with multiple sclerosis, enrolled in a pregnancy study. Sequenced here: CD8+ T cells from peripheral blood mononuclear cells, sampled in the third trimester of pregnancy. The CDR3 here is CASSYTEEAFF. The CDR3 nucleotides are TGTGCCAGCAGTTATACAGAGGAAGCTTTCTTT.